These T cell receptor beta chains were read from a single sample in a study of cytomegalovirus exposure and HLA in healthy donors. Only in-frame clones appear in the TCRdb table, and some are missing; sequencing was by immunoSEQ multiplex PCR. The sample yields roughly 89,000 clones, more than 75% seen once. The specimen was PBMCs. These receptors came from a man between 18 and 29 years old in good health and CMV-seronegative. CDR3s include the opening cysteine and the closing phenylalanine or tryptophan. The D gene is left open where the match is weak. Size values are once, few and many counts, or a class for expanded clones, and some rows have none.

D gene	clone size	V gene	J gene	CDR3 protein	CDR3 DNA
TRBD1	-	TRBV6-5	TRBJ2-3	CASSVTGDSTDTQYF	TGTGCCAGCAGTGTAACAGGGGATAGCACAGATACGCAGTATTTT
TRBD1	-	TRBV20-1	TRBJ1-1	CSAPGTGEAFF	TGCAGTGCTCCCGGGACAGGCGAAGCTTTCTTT
-	-	TRBV29-1	TRBJ2-6	CSVDRVAGANVLTF	TGCAGCGTTGATCGGGTCGCTGGGGCCAACGTCCTGACTTTC
-	-	TRBV5-5	TRBJ2-1	CASSLGQGQYNEQFF	TGTGCCAGCAGCTTGGGGCAGGGCCAGTACAATGAGCAGTTCTTC
TRBD1	-	TRBV6-4	TRBJ1-1	CASSDSDRGTEAFF	TGTGCCAGCAGTGACTCCGACAGGGGCACTGAAGCTTTCTTT
-	-	TRBV9	TRBJ1-3	CASSPRRGIAGNTIYF	TGTGCCAGCAGCCCCCGCAGAGGGATCGCTGGAAACACCATATATTTT
TRBD2	-	TRBV7-9	TRBJ2-5	CASSLVSGGFQETQYF	TGTGCCAGCAGCTTAGTAAGCGGGGGGTTCCAAGAGACCCAGTACTTC
TRBD1	-	TRBV7-9	TRBJ1-1	CSSSSQGQGAFF	TGTTCCAGCAGCTCCCAGGGACAGGGGGCTTTCTTT
-	once	TRBV19	TRBJ1-1	CASSIAGGNTEAFF	TGTGCCAGTAGTATAGCAGGAGGGAACACTGAAGCTTTCTTT
TRBD1	-	TRBV6-1	TRBJ2-7	CASRDRVAYEQYF	TGTGCCAGCCGGGACAGGGTCGCCTACGAGCAGTACTTC
-	-	TRBV6-4	TRBJ1-1	CASPGVPTEAFF	TGTGCCAGCCCCGGGGTCCCAACTGAAGCTTTCTTT
TRBD1	-	TRBV7-3	TRBJ1-1	CASSPGTDTNTEAFF	TGTGCCAGCAGCCCCGGGACAGACACGAACACTGAAGCTTTCTTT
-	-	TRBV7-9	TRBJ1-4	CASSFGLGSEKLFF	TGTGCCAGCAGCTTCGGGTTAGGGAGTGAAAAACTGTTTTTT
-	-	TRBV21-1	TRBJ1-1	CASGGRGLNTEAFF	TGTGCCAGCGGGGGCAGGGGGCTGAACACTGAAGCTTTCTTT
-	-	TRBV7-2	TRBJ1-1	CASSFIGGTEAFF	TGTGCCAGCAGCTTTATAGGAGGCACTGAAGCTTTCTTT
TRBD1	-	TRBV7-9	TRBJ1-2	CASDREGGYTF	TGTGCCAGTGACAGGGAAGGAGGCTACACCTTC
TRBD1	-	TRBV29-1	TRBJ2-3	CSERDRGADTQYF	TGCAGCGAGAGGGACAGGGGGGCAGATACGCAGTATTTT
TRBD1	-	TRBV5-1	TRBJ2-2	CASSLDRGGGELFF	TGCGCCAGCAGCTTGGACAGGGGTGGCGGGGAGCTGTTTTTT
-	-	TRBV5-6	TRBJ1-5	CASSQMGQGFIGNQPQHF	TGTGCCAGCAGCCAGATGGGGCAGGGCTTTATTGGCAATCAGCCCCAGCATTTT
-	-	TRBV7-2	TRBJ2-7	CASSYPDRIRYEQYF	TGTGCCAGCAGCTACCCAGACAGGATAAGATACGAGCAGTACTTC
TRBD1	-	TRBV7-6	TRBJ1-2	CASSLGGQGTNYGYTF	TGTGCCAGCAGCTTAGGTGGACAGGGGACTAACTATGGCTACACCTTC
TRBD2	-	TRBV5-1	TRBJ2-5	CASSLETGGQETQYF	TGCGCCAGCAGCTTGGAAACGGGGGGTCAAGAGACCCAGTACTTC
TRBD1	-	TRBV9	TRBJ2-7	CASSPPGQEYEQYF	TGTGCCAGCAGCCCCCCGGGACAGGAGTACGAGCAGTACTTC
TRBD1	-	TRBV6-1	TRBJ1-1	CASSPWTGRETEAFF	TGTGCCAGCAGTCCGTGGACAGGGAGGGAAACTGAAGCTTTCTTT
TRBD2	-	TRBV13	TRBJ2-7	CASSLGRGLAGRHYEQYF	TGTGCCAGCAGCTTAGGCCGAGGACTAGCGGGGCGACACTACGAGCAGTACTTC
-	few	TRBV4-1	TRBJ2-3	CASSQPPLKGPRTDTQYF	TGCGCCAGCAGCCAGCCCCCCCTAAAGGGGCCCCGCACAGATACGCAGTATTTT
TRBD2	-	TRBV10-3	TRBJ2-5	CAVGRGIRETQYF	TGTGCCGTGGGGCGGGGGATCAGGGAGACCCAGTACTTC
TRBD2	once	TRBV15	TRBJ2-3	CATSRDSGGGWTDTQYF	TGTGCCACCAGCAGAGATTCGGGAGGGGGGTGGACAGATACGCAGTATTTT
TRBD1	-	TRBV5-4	TRBJ2-7	CASSLAGTVGYEQYF	TGTGCCAGCAGCTTGGCCGGGACAGTGGGCTACGAGCAGTACTTC
-	-	TRBV2	TRBJ2-7	CASLGDTAYEQYF	TGTGCCAGCCTAGGGGACACTGCCTACGAGCAGTACTTC
TRBD1	few	TRBV19	TRBJ1-5	CASTRQGLSNQPQHF	TGTGCCAGTACTCGACAGGGGTTAAGCAATCAGCCCCAGCATTTT
-	-	TRBV19	TRBJ2-6	CASSPLWGAGANVLTF	TGTGCCAGTAGCCCCCTGTGGGGGGCTGGGGCCAACGTCCTGACTTTC
-	-	TRBV9	TRBJ2-3	CASSVALSGAGTDTQYF	TGTGCCAGCAGCGTAGCTTTGTCAGGGGCTGGGACAGATACGCAGTATTTT
TRBD1	-	TRBV29-1	TRBJ1-1	CSVQAGGTEAFF	TGCAGCGTTCAAGCAGGGGGGACTGAAGCTTTCTTT
-	-	TRBV4-2	TRBJ2-7	CASSQDWTETYEQYF	TGTGCCAGCAGCCAAGATTGGACAGAGACCTACGAGCAGTACTTC
TRBD1	-	TRBV4-2	TRBJ1-1	CASSQERTGGAYNTEAFF	TGTGCCAGCAGCCAAGAACGCACAGGGGGCGCATATAACACTGAAGCTTTCTTT
TRBD1	few	TRBV6-5	TRBJ1-1	CASSYRGQGLSEAFF	TGTGCCAGCAGTTACAGGGGACAGGGCCTATCTGAAGCTTTCTTT
TRBD2	-	TRBV2	TRBJ2-1	CASSVSGGRTHEQFF	TGTGCCAGCAGTGTCAGTGGCGGGAGGACCCATGAGCAGTTCTTC